Listed here is a single T cell receptor (beta chain). Its cognate antigen is unknown. Sequencing used immunoSEQ multiplex PCR; TCRdb keeps in-frame clones, though not all of them. Here the sample spans under 750,000 clones, roughly 72% being singletons. This specimen comes from a study of shared clonotypes between healthy human individuals. V was pared by 3 bases and J by 3 bases, with 11 bases of the junction left unmatched. The germline V gene has CDR1 SGHDT and CDR2 YYEEEE. This CDR3 spans 16 amino acids. Whole-study results and caveats: Naive subsets tended to show greater estimated richness than memory subsets.

A split of CD4+ cells into CD45RA+ naive and CD45RA-negative memory subsets was performed. The genes are TRBV5-6 and TRBJ2-7; 8 bases align to TRBD1. The sequenced sample consisted of memory CD4+ T cells sorted from blood. Subset described: CD45RA-negative fraction. This clonotype originated in a woman in her thirties in good health. CDR3 protein: CASSYTTGTGLYEQYF. The CDR3 coding sequence is TGTGCCAGCAGCTATACAACCGGGACAGGACTCTACGAGCAGTACTTC.